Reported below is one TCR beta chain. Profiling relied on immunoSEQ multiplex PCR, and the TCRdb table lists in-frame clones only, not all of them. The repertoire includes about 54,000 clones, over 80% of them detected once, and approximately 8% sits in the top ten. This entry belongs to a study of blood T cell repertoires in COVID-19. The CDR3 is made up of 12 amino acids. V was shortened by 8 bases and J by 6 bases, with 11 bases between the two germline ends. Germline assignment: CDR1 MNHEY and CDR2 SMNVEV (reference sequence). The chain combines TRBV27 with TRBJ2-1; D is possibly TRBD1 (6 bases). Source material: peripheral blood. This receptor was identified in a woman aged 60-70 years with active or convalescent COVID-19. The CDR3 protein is CASGRQVNEQFF. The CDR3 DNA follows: TGTGCCAGCGGAAGACAGGTCAATGAGCAGTTCTTC.